This paragraph covers one T cell receptor beta chain sequence. The antigen is not known. The sample originates from a study of shared clonotypes between healthy human individuals. Across the study: Used for every donor were three CD4 naive, three CD4 memory, two CD8 naive and one CD8 memory plate.

Per the germline V gene, CDR1 is LNHDA and CDR2 is SQIVND (reference sequence). The CDR3 spans 14 residues. V was shortened by 10 bases and J by 5 bases, with 20 bases between the two germline ends. Findings and limits, study-wide: Across a handful of donors, naive CD4 shared 5% to 6.5%, naive CD8 3.5% to 4%, memory CD4 2% to 2.5%, memory CD8 about 0.38%.

Assay used: immunoSEQ multiplex PCR; TCRdb lists only in-frame clones, some missing. The data contain 2,100,000 or so clones, nearly 97% of them singletons. Input material: naive CD4+ T cells sorted from blood. The subset: CD45RA+ positively selected. This TCR came from a man between 18 and 29 years old in good health. The genes are TRBV19 and TRBJ1-1; weak D call: TRBD1 (6 bases). CDR3 loop: CATQGSGTLTEAFF. CDR3 sequence (DNA): TGTGCCACCCAGGGGTCCGGAACTCTGACTGAAGCTTTCTTT.